This paragraph reports one TCR beta chain. The antigen is not known. The data are from a study of T cells after yellow fever vaccination. Study observations and caveats: Although the secondary response was weaker, it peaked faster, at day 5 versus 15.

A single record per CDR3 protein comes from TCRdb applying MiXCR to the 5' RACE reads. Among a few hundred thousand distinct CDR3 sequences, 3.5% to 4.5% were seen once, and the ten largest hold just under 20%. There are 14 residues in the CDR3. The germline V gene has CDR1 SEHNR and CDR2 FQNEAQ (reference sequence). V was clipped by 6 bases and J by 1 base, with 10 bases between them. The receptor's source is a young man who received the YFV17D yellow fever vaccine. The sequences come from PBMCs, collected 15 days after the yellow fever booster vaccination. The gene calls are TRBV7-9 and TRBJ1-5; D ambiguous. In nucleotides, the CDR3 is TGTGCCAGCAGTCAATCGGGAAGCAATCAGCCCCAGCATTTT. Protein product: CASSQSGSNQPQHF.